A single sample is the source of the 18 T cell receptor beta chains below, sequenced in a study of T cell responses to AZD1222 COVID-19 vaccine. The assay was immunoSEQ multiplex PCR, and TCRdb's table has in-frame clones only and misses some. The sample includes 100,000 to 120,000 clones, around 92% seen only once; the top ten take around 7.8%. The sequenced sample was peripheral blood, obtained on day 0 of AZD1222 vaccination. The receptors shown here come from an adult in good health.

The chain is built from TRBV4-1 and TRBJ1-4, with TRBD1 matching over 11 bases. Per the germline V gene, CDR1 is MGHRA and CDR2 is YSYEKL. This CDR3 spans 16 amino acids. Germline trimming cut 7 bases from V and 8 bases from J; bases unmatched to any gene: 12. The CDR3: CASNSAPGQGGEKLFF. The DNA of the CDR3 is TGCGCCAGCAACTCTGCGCCGGGACAGGGGGGGGAAAAACTGTTTTTT.

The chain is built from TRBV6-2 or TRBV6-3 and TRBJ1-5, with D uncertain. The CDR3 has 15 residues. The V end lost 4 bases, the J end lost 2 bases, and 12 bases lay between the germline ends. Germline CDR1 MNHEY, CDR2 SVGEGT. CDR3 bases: TGTGCCAGCAGTTCTCCCGGGGTAGGCAATCAGCCCCAGCATTTT. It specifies CASSSPGVGNQPQHF.

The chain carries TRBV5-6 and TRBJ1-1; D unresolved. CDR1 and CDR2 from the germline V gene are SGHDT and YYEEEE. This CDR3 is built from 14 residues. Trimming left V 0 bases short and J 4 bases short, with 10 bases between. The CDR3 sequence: CASSLVMGSTEAFF. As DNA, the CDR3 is TGTGCCAGCAGCTTGGTCATGGGCTCCACTGAAGCTTTCTTT.

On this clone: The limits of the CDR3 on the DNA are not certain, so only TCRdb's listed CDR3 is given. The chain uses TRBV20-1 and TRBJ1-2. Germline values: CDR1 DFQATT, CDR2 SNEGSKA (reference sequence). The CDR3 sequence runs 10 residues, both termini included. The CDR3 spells CSASTSGYTF.

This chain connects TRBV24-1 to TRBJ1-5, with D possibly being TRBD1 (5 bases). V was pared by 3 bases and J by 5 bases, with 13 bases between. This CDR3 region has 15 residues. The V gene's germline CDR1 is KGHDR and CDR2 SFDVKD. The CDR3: CATSDASRGDQPQHF. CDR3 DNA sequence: TGTGCCACCAGTGATGCGTCTAGGGGTGATCAGCCCCAGCATTTT.

The CDR3 sequence: CASSLASSGNTIYF. For the CDR3, the DNA is TGTGCCAGCAGCTTAGCCAGCTCTGGAAACACCATATATTTT. The chain has TRBV7-8 and TRBJ1-3, with D hard to call. The length of the CDR3 is 14 residues. Germline-derived CDR1 and CDR2 are SGHVS and FQNEAQ. Trimming took 0 bases from V and 0 from J, leaving 3 bases between them.

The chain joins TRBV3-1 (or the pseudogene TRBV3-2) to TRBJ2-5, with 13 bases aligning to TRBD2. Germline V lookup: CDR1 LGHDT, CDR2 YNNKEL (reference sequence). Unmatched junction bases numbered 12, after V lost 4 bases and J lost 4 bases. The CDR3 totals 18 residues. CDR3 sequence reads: CASSPRLAGGPWGETQYF. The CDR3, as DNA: TGTGCCAGCAGCCCCAGACTAGCGGGGGGCCCATGGGGAGAGACCCAGTACTTC.

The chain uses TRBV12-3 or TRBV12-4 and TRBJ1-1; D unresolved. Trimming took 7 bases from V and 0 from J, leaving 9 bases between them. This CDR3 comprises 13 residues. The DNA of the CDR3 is TGTGCCAGCAAGTGGAGTTTGAACACTGAAGCTTTCTTT. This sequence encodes CASKWSLNTEAFF.

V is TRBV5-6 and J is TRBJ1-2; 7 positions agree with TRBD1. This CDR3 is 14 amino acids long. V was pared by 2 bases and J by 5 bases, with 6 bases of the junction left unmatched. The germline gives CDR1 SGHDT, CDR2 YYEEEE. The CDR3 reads CASSFSQQGYGYTF. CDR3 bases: TGTGCCAGCAGCTTCAGCCAACAGGGGTATGGCTACACCTTC.

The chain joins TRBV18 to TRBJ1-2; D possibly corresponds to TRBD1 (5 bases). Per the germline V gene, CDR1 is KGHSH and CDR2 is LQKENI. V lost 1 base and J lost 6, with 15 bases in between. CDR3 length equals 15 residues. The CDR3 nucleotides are TGTGCCAGCTCACCACTAGGTTTAGGGGAGGATGGCTACACCTTC. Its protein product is CASSPLGLGEDGYTF.

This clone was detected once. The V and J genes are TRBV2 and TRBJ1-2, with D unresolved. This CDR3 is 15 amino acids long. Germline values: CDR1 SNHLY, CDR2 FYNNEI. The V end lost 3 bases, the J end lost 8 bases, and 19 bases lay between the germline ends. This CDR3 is CASSELSGGGEGYTF. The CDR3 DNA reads TGTGCCAGCAGTGAGTTGTCGGGTGGAGGAGAGGGCTACACCTTC.

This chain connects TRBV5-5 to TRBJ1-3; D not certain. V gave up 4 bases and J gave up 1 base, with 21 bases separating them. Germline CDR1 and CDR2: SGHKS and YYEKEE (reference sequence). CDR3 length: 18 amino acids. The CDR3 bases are TGTGCCAGCAGCCGCACCTCGTCAGAGGCCTCATCTGGAAACACCATATATTTT. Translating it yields CASSRTSSEASSGNTIYF.

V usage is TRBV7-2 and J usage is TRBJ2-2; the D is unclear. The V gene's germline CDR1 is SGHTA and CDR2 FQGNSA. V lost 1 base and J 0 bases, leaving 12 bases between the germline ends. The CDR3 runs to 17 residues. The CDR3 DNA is TGTGCCAGCAGCTTAGGGGCTCAGGCCGCGAACACCGGGGAGCTGTTTTTT. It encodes CASSLGAQAANTGELFF. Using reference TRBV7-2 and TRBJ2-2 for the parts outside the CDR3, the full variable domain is GAGVSQSPSNKVTEKGKDVELRCDPISGHTALYWYRQSLGQGLEFLIYFQGNSAPDKSGLPSDRFSAERTGGSVSTLTIQRTQQEDSAVYLCASSLGAQAANTGELFFGEGSRLTVL.

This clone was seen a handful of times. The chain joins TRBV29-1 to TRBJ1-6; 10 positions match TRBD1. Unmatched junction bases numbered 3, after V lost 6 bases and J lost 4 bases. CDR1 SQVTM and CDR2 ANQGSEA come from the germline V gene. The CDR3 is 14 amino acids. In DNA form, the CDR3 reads TGCAGCGTCGGGACAGGGGTTTATAATTCACCCCTCCACTTT. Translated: CSVGTGVYNSPLHF.

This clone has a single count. CDR3 residues: CASSLKASNQPQHF. The CDR3 DNA is TGTGCCAGCAGTTTAAAAGCGAGCAATCAGCCCCAGCATTTT. The chain employs TRBV28 and TRBJ1-5; the D is unclear. V lost 2 bases and J lost 1, with 6 bases in between. CDR1 and CDR2 (germline): MDHEN, SYDVKM. The CDR3 loop spans 14 amino acids.

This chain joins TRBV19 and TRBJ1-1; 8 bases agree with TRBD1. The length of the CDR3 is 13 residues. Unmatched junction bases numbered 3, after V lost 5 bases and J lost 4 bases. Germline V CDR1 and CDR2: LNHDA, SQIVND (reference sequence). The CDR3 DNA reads TGTGCCAGTAGTCCACAGGGGGGCACTGAAGCTTTCTTT. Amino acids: CASSPQGGTEAFF.

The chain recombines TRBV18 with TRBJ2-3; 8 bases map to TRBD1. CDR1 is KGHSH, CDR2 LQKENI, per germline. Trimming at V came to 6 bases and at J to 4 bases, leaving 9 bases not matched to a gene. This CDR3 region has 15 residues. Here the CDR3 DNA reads TGTGCCAGCTCGTCGGGACAGGTAGTCGCAGATACGCAGTATTTT. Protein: CASSSGQVVADTQYF.

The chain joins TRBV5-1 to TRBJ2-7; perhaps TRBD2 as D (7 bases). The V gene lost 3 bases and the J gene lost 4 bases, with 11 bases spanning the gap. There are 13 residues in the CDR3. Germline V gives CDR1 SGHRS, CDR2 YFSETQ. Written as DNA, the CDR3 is TGCGCCAGCAGCTCCGGGGGGCGATACGAGCAGTACTTC. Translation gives CASSSGGRYEQYF.